What follows describes a single T cell receptor beta chain. Its antigen is as yet unknown. The CDR3 spans 13 residues. With 7 bases removed from V and 7 bases from J, the gap between germline ends came to 11 bases. The germline V gene encodes CDR1 MNHEY and CDR2 SVGAGI. This specimen comes from a study of T cell responses to AZD1222 COVID-19 vaccine. At the level of the study: Second-dose intervals near 4 or 12 weeks were combined. Study conclusions and caveats: It should be noted that donors were predominantly white British and more often female, and clonal diversity was possibly underestimated. In all cases, repertoires were sampled only after the peak T cell response. In the spike-specific TCR repertoire, nearly half reportedly target unmutated variant regions.

The data were produced by immunoSEQ multiplex PCR, yet TCRdb's version contains in-frame clones alone and is incomplete. The table has some 150,000 clones, about 88% seen once. The clonotype was recovered from an adult in good health. The starting material was peripheral blood, obtained on day 0 of AZD1222 vaccination. V and J are TRBV6-5 and TRBJ1-6, with a weak D call TRBD1 (6 bases). This CDR3 reads CASNHRENSPLHF. As DNA, the CDR3 is TGTGCCAGCAACCACAGGGAGAATTCACCCCTCCACTTT.